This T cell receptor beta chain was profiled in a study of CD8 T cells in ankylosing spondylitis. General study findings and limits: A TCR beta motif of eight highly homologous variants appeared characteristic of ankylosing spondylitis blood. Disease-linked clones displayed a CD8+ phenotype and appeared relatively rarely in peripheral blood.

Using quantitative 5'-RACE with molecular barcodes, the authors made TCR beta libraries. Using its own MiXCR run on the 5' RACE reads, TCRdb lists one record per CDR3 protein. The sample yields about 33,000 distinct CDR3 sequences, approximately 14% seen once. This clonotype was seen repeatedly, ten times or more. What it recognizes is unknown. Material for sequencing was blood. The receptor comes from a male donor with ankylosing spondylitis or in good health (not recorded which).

CDR3 region: CSARVGGELFF. The CDR3 nucleotides are TGCAGTGCTAGAGTCGGCGGGGAGCTGTTTTTT. The chain combines TRBV20-1 with TRBJ2-2, with D hard to call. Germline CDR1 reads DFQATT; CDR2 reads SNEGSKA (reference sequence). There are 11 residues in the CDR3. Trimming left V 1 base short and J 7 bases short, with 4 bases between.